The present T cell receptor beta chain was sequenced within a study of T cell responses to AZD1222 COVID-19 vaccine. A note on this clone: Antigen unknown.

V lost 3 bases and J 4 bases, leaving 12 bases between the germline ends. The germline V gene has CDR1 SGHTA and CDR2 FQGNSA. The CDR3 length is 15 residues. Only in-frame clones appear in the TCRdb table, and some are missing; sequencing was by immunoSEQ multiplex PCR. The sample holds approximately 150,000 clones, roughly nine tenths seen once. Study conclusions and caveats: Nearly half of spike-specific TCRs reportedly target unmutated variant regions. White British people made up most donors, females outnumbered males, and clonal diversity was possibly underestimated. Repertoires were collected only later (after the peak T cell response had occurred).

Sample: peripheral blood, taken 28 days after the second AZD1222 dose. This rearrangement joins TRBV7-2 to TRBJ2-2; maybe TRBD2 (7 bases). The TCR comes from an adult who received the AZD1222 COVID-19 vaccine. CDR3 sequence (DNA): TGTGCCAGCAGCTTGACGGGGGGCGCCACCGGGGAGCTGTTTTTT. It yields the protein CASSLTGGATGELFF.